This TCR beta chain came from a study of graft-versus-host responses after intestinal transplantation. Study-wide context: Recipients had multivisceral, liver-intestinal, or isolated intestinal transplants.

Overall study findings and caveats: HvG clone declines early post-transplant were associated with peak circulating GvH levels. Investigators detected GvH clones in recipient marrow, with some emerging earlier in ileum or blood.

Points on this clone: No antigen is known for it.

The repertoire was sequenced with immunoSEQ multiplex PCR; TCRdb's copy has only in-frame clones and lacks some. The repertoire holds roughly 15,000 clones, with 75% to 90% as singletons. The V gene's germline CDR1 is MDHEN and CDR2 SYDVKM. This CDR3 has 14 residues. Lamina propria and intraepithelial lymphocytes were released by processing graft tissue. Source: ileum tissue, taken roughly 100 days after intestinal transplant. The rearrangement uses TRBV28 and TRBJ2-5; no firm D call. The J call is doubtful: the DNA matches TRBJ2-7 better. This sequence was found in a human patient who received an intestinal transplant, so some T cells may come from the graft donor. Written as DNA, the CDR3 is TGTGCCAGCAGTCGAAGGCTTTCTTACTACGAGCAGTACTTC. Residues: CASSRRLSYYEQYF.